This passage covers 14 T cell receptor beta chains from one sample sequenced in a study of low-dose radiotherapy and immunotherapy resistance in tumors. First-strand cDNA relied on TRAV- and TRBV-specific primers spanning alpha and beta chains. With a V-primer adapter and a constant-region primer, TCRs were amplified for approximately 20 PCR cycles. TCRdb passed the reads through MiXCR, listing each CDR3 protein once. The sample lists more than 10,000 distinct CDR3 sequences, 60% seen once, with approximately 8% in the top ten. These receptor sequences come from a human donor with advanced metastatic prostate, ovarian, gallbladder or colorectal cancer (not recorded which). This table probably holds off-target reads from a library built for another chain.

This chain joins TRBV2 and TRBJ1-6, with D hard to call. V was trimmed by 0 bases and J by 10 bases, leaving 13 bases between them. The germline V gene has CDR1 SNHLY and CDR2 FYNNEI. The CDR3 is 15 amino acids. The CDR3 protein is CASSEAWGYDSPLHF. For the CDR3, the DNA is TGTGCCAGCAGTGAAGCGTGGGGATACGACTCACCCCTCCACTTT.

V and J are TRBV14 and TRBJ2-5; a possible D gene is TRBD2 (6 bases). V gave up 1 base and J gave up 6 bases, with 12 bases separating them. The germline V gene encodes CDR1 SGHDN and CDR2 FVKESK. CDR3 length: 14 residues. The CDR3 loop reads CASSQGRGSKTQYF. DNA for the CDR3: TGTGCCAGCAGCCAAGGGCGGGGTTCGAAGACCCAGTACTTC.

V gene TRBV29-1 combines with J gene TRBJ1-4, with D maybe TRBD1 (6 bases). In germline, CDR1 is SQVTM, CDR2 ANQGSEA. V lost 4 bases to trimming and J lost 5 bases, with 14 bases between them. The CDR3 is 14 residues long. For the CDR3, the DNA is TGCAGCGTTGGAGTGTCGGGGGGCAATGAAAAACTGTTTTTT. Amino acid sequence: CSVGVSGGNEKLFF.

The chain joins TRBV28 to TRBJ1-5; D remains ambiguous. Between the trimmed V and J ends, which lost 5 bases and 0 bases, there was a span of 14 bases. The CDR3 has 16 amino acids. Germline V gene lookup returns CDR1 MDHEN and CDR2 SYDVKM. The CDR3 is CASSPLGSYSNQPQHF. The CDR3 DNA reads as TGTGCCAGCAGTCCCCTAGGCAGTTATAGCAATCAGCCCCAGCATTTT.

On this clonotype itself: Relative to the germline gene, one junction end is altered; a read error may explain this. The rearrangement uses TRBV6-1 and TRBJ2-1, with TRBD2 matching over 9 bases. Germline V gene lookup returns CDR1 MNHNS and CDR2 SASEGT. The CDR3 loop spans 16 amino acids. The CDR3 is CAISELASGKGYEQFF. In DNA form, the CDR3 reads TGTGCCATCAGTGAACTAGCTAGCGGGAAAGGGTATGAGCAGTTCTTC.

V and J are TRBV5-5 and TRBJ2-5; 7 bases map to TRBD1. CDR3 length: 11 amino acids. The V and J ends lost 6 bases and 4 bases, in that order; junction bases with no gene match: 0. In germline, CDR1 is SGHKS, CDR2 YYEKEE (reference sequence). The CDR3 nucleotides read TGTGCCAGCACAGGGGGAGAGACCCAGTACTTC. This sequence encodes CASTGGETQYF. Using reference TRBV5-5 and TRBJ2-5 for the parts outside the CDR3, the full variable domain is DAGVTQSPTHLIKTRGQQVTLRCSPISGHKSVSWYQQVLGQGPQFIFQYYEKEERGRGNFPDRFSARQFPNYSSELNVNALLLGDSALYLCASTGGETQYFGPGTRLLVL.

The chain has TRBV9 and TRBJ2-1; possibly TRBD2 for D (7 bases). The V end was cut by 3 bases, the J end by 0 bases, with 10 bases between. Germline CDR1 and CDR2: SGDLS and YYNGEE. The CDR3 extends over 15 amino acids. DNA for the CDR3: TGTGCCAGCAGCGGGGGGGGGGCCTCCTACAATGAGCAGTTCTTC. It translates to CASSGGGASYNEQFF.

This chain joins TRBV7-9 and TRBJ1-2; TRBD1 aligns across 11 bases. Germline values: CDR1 SEHNR, CDR2 FQNEAQ (reference sequence). Trimming removed 5 bases from V and 6 bases from J; junction bases left unmatched: 5. The CDR3 length is 14 residues. The CDR3 DNA follows: TGTGCCAGCAGCGAGACGGACAGGGGGCATGGCTACACCTTC. As protein: CASSETDRGHGYTF.

The chain is built from TRBV9 and TRBJ2-1, with D unclear. The V end lost 0 bases, the J end lost 6 bases, and 7 bases lay between the germline ends. Germline lookup yields CDR1 SGDLS and CDR2 YYNGEE. This CDR3 is 13 amino acids long. This chain's CDR3 is CASSVDRFNEQFF. The CDR3 bases are TGTGCCAGCAGCGTAGATCGATTCAATGAGCAGTTCTTC.

V gene TRBV29-1 combines with J gene TRBJ1-1, with D hard to call. Germline assignment: CDR1 SQVTM and CDR2 ANQGSEA. This CDR3 contains 13 residues. With 2 bases removed from V and 0 bases from J, the gap between germline ends came to 7 bases. The DNA for the CDR3 is TGCAGCGTTGAACAGTACATGAACACTGAAGCTTTCTTT. Protein sequence: CSVEQYMNTEAFF.

This clonotype was detected only a few times. The chain links TRBV12-3 or TRBV12-4 to TRBJ1-2, with D perhaps TRBD1 (5 bases). V shed 5 bases and J shed 1 base, with 8 bases lying between them. The CDR3 spans 13 residues. CDR3 nucleotide sequence: TGTGCCAGCAGTCCGGGGGTTAACTATGGCTACACCTTC. Protein sequence: CASSPGVNYGYTF.

J is TRBJ1-3 and V is TRBV5-1; TRBD1 is a possible D gene (5 bases). The CDR3 length is 15 residues. Germline V lookup: CDR1 SGHRS, CDR2 YFSETQ. V was shortened by 0 bases and J by 1 base, with 8 bases between the two germline ends. CDR3 in DNA: TGCGCCAGCAGCTTGGGAGGACAATCTGGAAACACCATATATTTT. Its translation is CASSLGGQSGNTIYF.

This clonotype was observed a handful of times. The chain couples TRBV12-3 or TRBV12-4 to TRBJ2-7, with 9 bases fitting TRBD1. The CDR3 consists of 15 residues. V trimming: 2 bases; J trimming: 2 bases; junction bases outside the gene matches: 4. CDR3 region: CASSLRTGAPYEQYF. The CDR3 region has the DNA TGTGCCAGCAGTTTAAGGACAGGGGCTCCCTACGAGCAGTACTTC.

The DNA for the CDR3 is TGTGCCAGCAGCTCAGTGGGGGACGGCCTAGCCAAAAACATTCAGTACTTC. This gives the protein CASSSVGDGLAKNIQYF. The chain carries TRBV7-2 and TRBJ2-4, with D possibly being TRBD1 or TRBD2 (5 bases each). This CDR3 is built from 17 residues. The germline V gene encodes CDR1 SGHTA and CDR2 FQGNSA. Trimming shortened V by 4 bases and J by 0 bases, and 16 bases separated the two germline ends.